The T cell receptor (beta chain) described here comes from a study of T-cell memory formation after mild COVID-19 (dated by TCRdb to the early 2020s). Some background on the complete study: Most TCR sequence clusters were specific to one of the two donors. In a couple of donors, T-cell clones that expanded and contracted after mild COVID-19 were followed by sequencing TCRalpha and TCRbeta repertoires longitudinally. Two young, previously healthy adult volunteers made up the cohort, one male and one female.

The sample was run on an Illumina NovaSeq 6000. Using 5'RACE with constant-segment primers, TCRalpha and TCRbeta cDNA libraries were constructed, with sample barcodes and unique molecular identifiers added in the process. RNA was extracted from every sample with Trizol reagent. Libraries were amplified in two PCR steps, with a second sample barcode and Illumina TruSeq adapters added in the second step. Libraries were sequenced on an Illumina NovaSeq with 2 x 150 bp paired-end reads. In the source study's methods: Reads were demultiplexed and collapsed into UMI-guided consensus sequences with migec v1.2.7. Using mixcr v2.1.11, UMI consensuses were aligned to TRA and TRB V and J templates and then assembled into clonotypes. A clonotype was counted as expanded or contracted only when both edgeR and NoisET called the clonotype significant, with the noise models trained on biological replicates. For edgeR calls, the thresholds were a false discovery rate-adjusted p below 0.01 and a log2 fold-change of 1. As an exploratory analysis of dynamics, max-normalized trajectories of the 1000 most abundant clonotypes were examined with PCA combined with hierarchical clustering. Separately sequenced CD4+ and CD8+ repertoires were used to assign the CD4 or CD8 phenotype of responding clones. The public reads were reprocessed in TCRdb via fastp at Q25 and MiXCR, keeping in-frame beta chains. When rows share a CDR3 protein, they turn into one entry using the most common DNA and genes. The V and J calls and clone size are TCRdb's, not the authors'. Recorded for this sample are 150,000 or so distinct CDR3 sequences; 14% of them occurred a single time. Less than 15% of the sample rests with the top ten.

This clonotype was picked up a small number of times. No cognate antigen has been identified for it. It has no much larger one-base neighbor in the sample; base qualities were not kept. V and J are trimmed by 3 bases and 6 bases, and the gene matches miss 5 bases of the junction. Counted from cysteine to phenylalanine, this CDR3 has 14 amino acids. Just CDR3 DNA is preserved here, 42 bases in frame from base 1. What the work shows at the level of the full study, not this receptor alone: Contracting CD4+ clones were found mainly in CM and EM memory subsets, while CD8+ clones were enriched in EMRA. The detection of some responding clones in pre-infection memory suggests that pre-existing cross-reactive memory T cells joined the SARS-CoV-2 response. SARS-CoV-2 specificity was not confirmed for the second-wave clones peaking on day 37. Only a couple of mild cases were covered in the study, and larger cohorts including severe cases with pre-infection samples were considered necessary. From day 15 to 85, contracting clones showed balanced CD4/CD8 phenotypes, whereas a second wave of clones that expanded from day 15 to 37 leaned towards CD4+.

Ficoll-Paque density gradient centrifugation was the method used to isolate PBMCs. Sample: PBMCs or a T cell subset sorted from them (not recorded which). This sequence was found in an adult woman who had mild COVID-19 (a few samples of this study predate the infection). The sample titles of this study are shuffled in the database, so cell type and time point are left out; the donor was told from shared clones. The rearrangement combines TRBV12-3 or TRBV12-4 with TRBJ1-2; 9 central bases correspond to TRBD1. In nucleotide form, the sequence is TGTGCCAGCAGTTTCGCGGGACAGGGAGATGGCTACACCTTC. It is translated as CASSFAGQGDGYTF.